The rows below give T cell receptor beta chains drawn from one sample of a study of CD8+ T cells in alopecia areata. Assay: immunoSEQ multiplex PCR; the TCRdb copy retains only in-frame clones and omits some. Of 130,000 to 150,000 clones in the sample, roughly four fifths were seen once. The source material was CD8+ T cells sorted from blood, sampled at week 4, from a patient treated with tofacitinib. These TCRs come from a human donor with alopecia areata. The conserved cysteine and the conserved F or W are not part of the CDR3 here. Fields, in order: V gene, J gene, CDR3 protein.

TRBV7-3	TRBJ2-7	ASSSTGTAYEQY
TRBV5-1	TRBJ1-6	ASSLGPQSYNSPLH
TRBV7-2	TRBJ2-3	ASSFRRGATRDTQY
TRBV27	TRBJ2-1	ASSLSSGGMNEQF
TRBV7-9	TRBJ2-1	ASRHGPPEQF
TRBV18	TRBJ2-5	ASSPPAGPAETQY
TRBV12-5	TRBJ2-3	ASASPIGTDTQY
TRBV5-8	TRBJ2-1	ASSTPTTYNEQF
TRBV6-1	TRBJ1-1	ASSESAGQGNTEAF
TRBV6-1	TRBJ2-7	ASSEGAGATYEQY
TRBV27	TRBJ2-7	ASSNRGAYEQY
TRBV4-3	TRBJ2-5	ASSQDGGFQETQY
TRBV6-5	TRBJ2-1	ASSLIRDNNEQF
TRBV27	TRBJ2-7	ASSLRGQGMAYEQY
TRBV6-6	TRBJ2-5	ASSARAASLQETQY
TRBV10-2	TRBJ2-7	ASSGLSYEQY
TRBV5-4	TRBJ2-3	ASSPVEADTQY
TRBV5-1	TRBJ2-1	ATQGESRGHGPAYNEQF
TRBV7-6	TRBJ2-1	ASSLVAGGRSRDEQF
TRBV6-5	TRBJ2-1	ASSYPGASGTSEQF
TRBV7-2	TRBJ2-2	ASSLRGLAGNTGELF
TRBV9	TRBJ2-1	ASTDRDSNEQF
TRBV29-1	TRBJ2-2	SVPGTPNTGELF
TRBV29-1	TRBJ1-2	SAEGSAGQFYGYT
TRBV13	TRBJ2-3	ASSLRGSTDTQY
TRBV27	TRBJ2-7	ASSLGGARSYEQY
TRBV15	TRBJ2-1	ATSRGVQGSRNEQF
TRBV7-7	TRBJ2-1	ASSYAWGDNEQF
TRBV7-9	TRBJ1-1	ASSVVGGNTEAF
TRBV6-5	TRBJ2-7	ASSYEGNSYEQY
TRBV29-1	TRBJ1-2	SVFNRDRDLYGYT
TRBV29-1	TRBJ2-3	SYLGGAVDTQY
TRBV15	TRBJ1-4	ATSRVEDLNEKLF
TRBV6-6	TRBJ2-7	ASRNGAINYEQY
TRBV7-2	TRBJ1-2	ASSQTSDYGYT
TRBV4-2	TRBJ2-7	ASSQEGSGGVYEQY
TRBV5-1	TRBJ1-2	ASSFLGNGGSGQPGNYYGYT
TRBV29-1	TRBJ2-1	SVQGRPRGVSYNEQF
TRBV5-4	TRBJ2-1	ASSPNWGAEQF
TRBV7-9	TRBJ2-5	ASSHGLAGAPDQY
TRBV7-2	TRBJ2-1	ASSLDAAGGYNEQF
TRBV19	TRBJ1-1	ASSMHGTEAF
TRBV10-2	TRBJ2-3	ASSPGVTDTQY
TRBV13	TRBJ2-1	ASSPRTGRGNEQF
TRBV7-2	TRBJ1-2	ASSLEGRNLFNYGYT
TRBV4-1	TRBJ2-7	ASSQTSGGRYEQY
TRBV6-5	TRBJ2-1	ASSYSGGFDEQF
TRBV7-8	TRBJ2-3	ASSVRATHSTQY
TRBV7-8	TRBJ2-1	ASSSSRGYSNEQF
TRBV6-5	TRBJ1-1	ASSYPGLDTEAF
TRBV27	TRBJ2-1	ATIKGGDRGYNEQF
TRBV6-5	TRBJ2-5	ASSYGGWRQETQY
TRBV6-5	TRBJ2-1	ASSYSKGGEQF
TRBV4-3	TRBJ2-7	ASSQDRELLYEQY
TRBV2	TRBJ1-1	ASITENTEAF